This T cell receptor beta chain appears in the sequencing data of a study of blood T cells in healthy people across ages. General study findings and limits: Higher diversity and more naive CD4+ cells were features of long-lived donors, compared to aged donors. Unsorted PBMCs ruled out conclusive naive versus antigen-experienced comparison.

A word on this clonotype: Antigen unknown.

The germline V gene encodes CDR1 MNHEY and CDR2 SVGEGT. The CDR3 is 20 amino acids. V gave up 3 bases and J gave up 0 bases; unmatched junction bases: 14. PCR was performed a second time for about 7 to 12 cycles using a sample-barcoded 5' primer and a J-beta primer mix. TCRdb re-analysed the 5' RACE reads in MiXCR, keeping a single row per CDR3 protein. The sample carries about 1.4 million distinct CDR3 sequences, almost 60% recorded once. What was sequenced was blood. The TCR was taken from a man between 18 and 29 years old in good health. The V call is TRBV6-2 or TRBV6-3, the J call TRBJ2-6; 7 bases align to TRBD1. CDR3 region: CASSYDPLTGVYSGANVLTF. As DNA, the CDR3 is TGTGCCAGCAGTTATGATCCATTAACAGGGGTATACTCTGGGGCCAACGTCCTGACTTTC.